The 2 T cell receptor beta chains reported below all come from one sample, sequenced in a study of radiation and T cells in renal cell carcinoma. The time point here: blood 4 weeks post-SBRT, at nephrectomy. Sample treatment: 15 Gy SBRT to primary tumor, nephrectomy 4 weeks later. Method: immunoSEQ multiplex PCR; TCRdb's copy keeps in-frame clones and lacks some. The repertoire holds roughly 170,000 clones, with about 88% as singletons. The input for sequencing was blood, taken from a patient whose treatment included radiotherapy and nephrectomy. These TCRs come from a woman aged 50 to 65 with renal cell carcinoma.

The chain couples TRBV5-8 to TRBJ1-1, with D unclear. The germline V gene encodes CDR1 SGHTS and CDR2 YDEGEE. The germline V and J ends were trimmed by 2 bases and 4 bases, with 9 bases remaining between them. This CDR3 is 13 amino acids long. DNA of the CDR3: TGTGCCAGCAGCTTCCATCGGGGCACTGAAGCTTTCTTT. Translated: CASSFHRGTEAFF.

The chain combines TRBV18 with TRBJ1-6, with D hard to call. The CDR3 contains 15 residues. CDR1 is KGHSH, CDR2 LQKENI, per germline. The ends were cut back, 0 bases at V and 7 bases at J, with 10 bases in the middle. CDR3 loop: CASSPPDRTNSPLHF. CDR3 nucleotides: TGTGCCAGCTCACCACCGGACCGGACGAATTCACCCCTCCACTTT. Combining the CDR3 with reference TRBV18 and TRBJ1-6 gives the whole variable domain NAGVMQNPRHLVRRRGQEARLRCSPMKGHSHVYWYRQLPEEGLKFMVYLQKENIIDESGMPKERFSAEFPKEGPSILRIQQVVRGDSAAYFCASSPPDRTNSPLHFGNGTRLTVT.